These 3 T cell receptor beta chains were sequenced from one sample in a study of breast tumors, draining lymph nodes, adjacent tissues. Axillary draining lymph nodes of breast cancer patients supplied the node samples. TCRdb fed the multiplex PCR reads into MiXCR, producing one record per CDR3 protein. The sample lists over 150,000 distinct CDR3 sequences, roughly 30% occurring once. The material sequenced was axillary lymph node tissue. These receptor sequences come from a female donor with breast cancer. Some clones in this sample may be carry-over from other donors' samples.

The chain combines TRBV25-1 with TRBJ1-2; perhaps TRBD1 as D (6 bases). V lost 3 bases and J lost 0, with 20 bases in between. CDR1 is MGHDK, CDR2 SYGVNS, per germline. The CDR3 length is 18 residues. The CDR3 here is CASSDSSGGASSNYGYTF. CDR3 DNA sequence: TGTGCCAGCAGTGATTCCAGCGGGGGGGCCTCCTCTAACTATGGCTACACCTTC.

This clonotype was observed at least ten times. The chain joins TRBV5-5 to TRBJ2-3; 11 bases match TRBD1. CDR1 and CDR2 from the germline V gene are SGHKS and YYEKEE (reference sequence). CDR3 length: 15 amino acids. Trimming cost V 6 bases and J 0 bases; bases outside gene matches: 3. CDR3 in amino acids: CASTRDRGSTDTQYF. In nucleotides, the CDR3 is TGTGCCAGCACCCGGGACAGGGGGAGCACAGATACGCAGTATTTT.

This clonotype has a count of ten or more. V usage is TRBV7-9 and J usage is TRBJ2-7; 8 bases map to TRBD1. Germline assignment: CDR1 SEHNR and CDR2 FQNEAQ (reference sequence). The CDR3 sequence is 18 residues long. V lost 2 bases, J lost 2 bases, and 14 bases stayed unmatched. CDR3 DNA: TGTGCCAGCAGCTTAAATGGGTTCCCAGGGACAGGTACCTACGAGCAGTACTTC. It encodes CASSLNGFPGTGTYEQYF. Full variable domain (missing parts from reference TRBV7-9 and TRBJ2-7): DTGVSQNPRHKITKRGQNVTFRCDPISEHNRLYWYRQTLGQGPEFLTYFQNEAQLEKSRLLSDRFSAERPKGSFSTLEIQRTEQGDSAMYLCASSLNGFPGTGTYEQYFGPGTRLTVT.